This record covers a single T cell receptor (beta chain). The antigen this receptor binds is unknown. The input lacks base qualities; no much larger clone sits a single base away. Donors were 39 systemically healthy Caucasian individuals from Russia aged 6 to 90 years. Ten milliliters of peripheral blood were drawn from each donor into EDTA-treated Vacutainer tubes. Ficoll-Paque density-gradient centrifugation was used to isolate PBMCs, with at least 7 million obtained per sample. Total RNA, at least 6 micrograms per sample, was extracted from PBMCs with Trizol reagent. For every donor, flow cytometry on a PBMC aliquot measured the percentage of naive CD45RAhigh/CD27high T cells. The CDR3 runs 13 residues from the cysteine to the phenylalanine. Only the CDR3 portion is preserved as DNA: 39 bases, with reading frame beginning at the first base. The germline V gene provides CDR1 SGHRS and CDR2 YFSETQ.

Libraries were built with 5' RACE. TCRdb lists the instrument as Illumina HiSeq 2500. A second PCR of roughly 6 to 11 cycles was run with a J-beta primer mix and a sample-barcoded 5' primer. A template-switch 5' adaptor carrying 12 random nucleotides introduced a unique molecular identifier onto each TCR beta cDNA molecule. Each sample yielded at least 2.5 million CDR3-containing paired-end reads. First-strand cDNA synthesis was performed from all RNA using the Mint cDNA synthesis kit, with priming by a TRBC-specific oligonucleotide. All cDNA was treated with uracil-DNA glycosylase and then went through a first 18-cycle PCR with the universal primers M1SS and BC2_uni_R. The authors' pipeline ran thus. Each sample was normalized by randomly selecting 1 million high-quality reads, each carrying a distinct molecular identifier. Reads sharing molecular identifiers were discarded rather than binned into consensus sequences. CDR3 identification, clonotype clustering and error correction used MiTCR with a Q25 quality threshold and the strictest error-elimination algorithm. Lower-bound total TCR beta diversity was estimated with a nonparametric unseen species model using Euler transformation. TCRdb reworked the public reads: Q25 trimming with fastp, MiXCR clone assembly, productive beta chains retained. Rows are combined by CDR3 protein, so each entry shows the most common genes and DNA. The V and J calls, along with clone size, are taken from TCRdb and not from the paper's own processing. This sample holds almost 800,000 distinct CDR3 sequences; 58% were observed only once. In total, the top ten clones hold roughly 22% of the sample.

The sample comes from a study of blood T cells in healthy people across ages (dated by TCRdb to 2015 to 2017). Study-wide context: Template switching captured roughly one uniquely barcoded TCR beta cDNA molecule per two T cells in model experiments. Using the same blood draw, the study looked at two additional independent replicas of 1 million unique cDNA reads for two donors, one aged 18 to 30 and the other aged 80 or older. To track age-related changes in TCR beta repertoire diversity, the study relied on deep sequencing normalized with unique cDNA molecular identifiers. The donors were split into four age groups: young (average 16 years), middle-aged (roughly 39), aged (approximately 59) and long-lived (roughly 80). To avoid experimental bias, donors of different ages were spread randomly across the sequencing lanes. General conclusions and limits of the study: Compared with the aged group, the long-lived group had more naive CD4+ T cells, fewer expanded clones and increased TCR diversity, a pattern suggesting age selection. Total diversity estimates from one million sequenced T cells were considered lower bounds and underestimates. Because the CMV infection status of the donors was unknown, age-related changes in expanded clonotypes may potentially have been confounded. Bulk unsorted PBMC profiling prevented conclusive comparison of naive and antigen-experienced compartments. Observed TCR beta diversity per million T cells fell roughly linearly with age, and a significant reduction was already apparent by age around 40. A strong correlation was found between observed TCR beta diversity and the percentage of naive T cells measured by flow cytometry.

Material: blood. The sequence was obtained from a man between 25 and 39 years old in good health. The rearrangement joined TRBV5-1 to TRBJ2-4; too little of a D gene remains to name it. The J call is in doubt because the DNA end fits TRBJ2-7 better. At the DNA level, the sequence is TGCGCCAGCAGCCTTCGAATGGCCTACGAGCAGTACTTC. This encodes CASSLRMAYEQYF.